The TCR beta chain described here comes from a study of cytomegalovirus exposure and HLA in healthy donors. Study conclusions and caveats: Compared with the approximately 700-donor mean, an Asian-associated ancestry cluster reportedly had fewer N-insertions, according to a later analysis. The presence/absence work took it that sequencing depth was about the same across donors.

Points on this clone: The antigen remains unidentified.

PCR employed 60 Vbeta and 13 Jbeta primers. Here immunoSEQ multiplex PCR was the method, and the copy in TCRdb shows in-frame clones only, minus some. Here the sample spans some 120,000 clones, 80% being singletons. Trimming cost V 8 bases and J 5 bases, with 16 bases left between them. The CDR3 loop spans 12 amino acids. Germline V gives CDR1 SQVTM, CDR2 ANQGSEA. This chain joins TRBV29-1 and TRBJ2-7; a possible D gene is TRBD2 (6 bases). Sequencing was done on a sample of PBMCs. This receptor was taken from a male donor in good health and CMV-seronegative. CDR3 amino acids: CSLKNGSHEQYF. Here the CDR3 DNA reads TGCAGCCTGAAGAACGGGAGCCACGAGCAGTACTTC.